This T cell receptor beta chain appears in the sequencing data of a study of T cell repertoires in cytomegalovirus infection. The CDR3 totals 14 residues. Unmatched junction bases numbered 6, after V lost 5 bases and J lost 2 bases. The germline V gene encodes CDR1 SGHTA and CDR2 FQGNSA. This clonotype was counted only a few times. The antigen remains undetermined. TCRdb fed the reads into MiXCR, producing one record per CDR3 protein. In the table there are around 570,000 distinct CDR3 sequences, approximately 40% of which are singletons. Regarding the study as a whole: Cumulative public TCR beta family frequency identified carriers of CMV plus the relevant HLA.

Material: cultured PBMCs, obtained from culture after CMV antigen stimulation. The chain links TRBV7-2 to TRBJ2-7; 7 nucleotides align to TRBD1. The clonotype originates from a human donor in good health (CMV status not recorded). Some clones in this sample may be carry-over from other donors' samples. The CDR3 sequence is CASSVRGPPYEQYF. The CDR3 DNA is TGTGCCAGCAGCGTTAGGGGGCCCCCCTACGAGCAGTACTTC.